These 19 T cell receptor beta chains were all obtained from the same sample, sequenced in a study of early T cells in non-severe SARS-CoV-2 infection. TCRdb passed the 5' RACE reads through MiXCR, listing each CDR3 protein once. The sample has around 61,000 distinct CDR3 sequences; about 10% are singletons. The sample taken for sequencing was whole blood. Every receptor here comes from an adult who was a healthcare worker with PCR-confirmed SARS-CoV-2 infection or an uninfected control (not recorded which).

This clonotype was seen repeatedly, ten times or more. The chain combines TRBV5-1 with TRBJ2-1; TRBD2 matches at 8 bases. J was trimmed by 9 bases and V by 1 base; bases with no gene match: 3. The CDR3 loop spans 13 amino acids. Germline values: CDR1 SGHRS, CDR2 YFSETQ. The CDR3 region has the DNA TGCGCCAGCAGCTTGCGGCTAGCGGGTGAGCAGTTCTTC. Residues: CASSLRLAGEQFF.

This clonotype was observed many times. The chain's CDR3 is CASRPGGQTLTDTQYF. CDR3 sequence (DNA): TGTGCCAGCAGGCCGGGGGGTCAGACACTCACAGATACGCAGTATTTT. The chain couples TRBV11-2 to TRBJ2-3; 7 bases map to TRBD2. Germline V gives CDR1 SGHAT, CDR2 FQNNGV. This CDR3 is built from 16 residues. The V gene end was trimmed by 6 bases and the J gene end by 2 bases; junction bases not matched to a gene: 11.

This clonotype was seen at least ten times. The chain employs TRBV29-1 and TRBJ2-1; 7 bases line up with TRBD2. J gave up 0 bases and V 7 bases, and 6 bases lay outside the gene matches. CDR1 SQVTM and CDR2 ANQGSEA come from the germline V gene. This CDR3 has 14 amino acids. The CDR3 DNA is TGCAGCGGGGAGGGCAGAAGCTCCTACAATGAGCAGTTCTTC. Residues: CSGEGRSSYNEQFF.

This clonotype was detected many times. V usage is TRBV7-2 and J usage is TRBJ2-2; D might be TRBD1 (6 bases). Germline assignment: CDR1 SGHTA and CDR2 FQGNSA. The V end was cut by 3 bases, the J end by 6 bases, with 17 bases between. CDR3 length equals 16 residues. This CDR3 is CASSFQRQAAAGELFF. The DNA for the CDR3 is TGTGCCAGCAGCTTTCAGAGACAGGCGGCGGCCGGGGAGCTGTTTTTT. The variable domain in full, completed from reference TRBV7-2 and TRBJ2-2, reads GAGVSQSPSNKVTEKGKDVELRCDPISGHTALYWYRQSLGQGLEFLIYFQGNSAPDKSGLPSDRFSAERTGGSVSTLTIQRTQQEDSAVYLCASSFQRQAAAGELFFGEGSRLTVL.

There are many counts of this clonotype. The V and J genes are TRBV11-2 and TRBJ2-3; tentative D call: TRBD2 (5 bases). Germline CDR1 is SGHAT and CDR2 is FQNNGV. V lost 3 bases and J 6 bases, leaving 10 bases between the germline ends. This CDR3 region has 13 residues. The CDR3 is CASSFRGQDTQYF. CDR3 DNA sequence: TGTGCCAGCAGCTTCCGGGGTCAGGATACGCAGTATTTT.

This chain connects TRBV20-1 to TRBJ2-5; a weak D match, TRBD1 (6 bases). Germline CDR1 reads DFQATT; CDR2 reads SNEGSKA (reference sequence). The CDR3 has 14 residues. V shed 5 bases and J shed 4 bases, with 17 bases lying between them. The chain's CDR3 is CSAYRVGASETQYF. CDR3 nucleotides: TGCAGTGCTTACAGGGTGGGTGCTTCAGAGACCCAGTACTTC.

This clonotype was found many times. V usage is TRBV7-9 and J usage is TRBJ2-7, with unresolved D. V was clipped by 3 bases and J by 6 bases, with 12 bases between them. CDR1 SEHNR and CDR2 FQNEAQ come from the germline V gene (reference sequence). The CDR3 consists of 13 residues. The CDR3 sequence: CASSFPGRSEQYF. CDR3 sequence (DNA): TGTGCCAGCAGCTTTCCCGGGCGGAGCGAGCAGTACTTC.

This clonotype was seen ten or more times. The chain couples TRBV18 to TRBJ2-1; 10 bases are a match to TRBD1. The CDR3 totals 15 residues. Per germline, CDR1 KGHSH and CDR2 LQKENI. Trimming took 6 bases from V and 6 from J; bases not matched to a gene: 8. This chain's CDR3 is CASSVGTGAVNEQFF. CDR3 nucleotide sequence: TGTGCCAGCTCCGTAGGGACAGGGGCGGTCAATGAGCAGTTCTTC.

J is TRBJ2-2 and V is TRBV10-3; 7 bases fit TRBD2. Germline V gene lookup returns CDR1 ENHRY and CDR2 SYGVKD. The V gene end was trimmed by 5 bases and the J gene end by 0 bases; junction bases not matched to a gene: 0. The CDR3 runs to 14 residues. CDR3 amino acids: CAISSGANTGELFF. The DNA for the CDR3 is TGTGCCATCAGTAGCGGGGCGAACACCGGGGAGCTGTTTTTT.

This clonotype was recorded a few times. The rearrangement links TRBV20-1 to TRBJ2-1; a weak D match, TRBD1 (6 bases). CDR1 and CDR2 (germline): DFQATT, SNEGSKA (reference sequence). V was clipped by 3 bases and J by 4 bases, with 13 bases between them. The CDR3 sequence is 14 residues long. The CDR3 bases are TGCAGTGCTAGTTGGGGGCTCGGGTACAATGAGCAGTTCTTC. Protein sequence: CSASWGLGYNEQFF.

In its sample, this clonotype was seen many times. The CDR3 coding sequence is TGTGCCAGCAGCTTGATTACGCCCGGGGATACGCAGTATTTT. Residues: CASSLITPGDTQYF. The V gene is TRBV7-9, the J gene TRBJ2-3; D is unresolved. V was pared by 3 bases and J by 6 bases, with 13 bases between. Germline CDR1 SEHNR, CDR2 FQNEAQ (reference sequence). The CDR3 loop spans 14 amino acids. Full variable domain (rest looked up from reference TRBV7-9 and TRBJ2-3): DTGVSQNPRHKITKRGQNVTFRCDPISEHNRLYWYRQTLGQGPEFLTYFQNEAQLEKSRLLSDRFSAERPKGSFSTLEIQRTEQGDSAMYLCASSLITPGDTQYFGPGTRLTVL.

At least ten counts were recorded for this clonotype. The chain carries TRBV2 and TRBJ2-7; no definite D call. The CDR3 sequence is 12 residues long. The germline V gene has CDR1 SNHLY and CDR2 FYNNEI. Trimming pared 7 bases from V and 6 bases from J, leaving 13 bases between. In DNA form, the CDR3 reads TGTGCCAGCACCCTAGGTCCTGTCGAGCAGTACTTC. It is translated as CASTLGPVEQYF.

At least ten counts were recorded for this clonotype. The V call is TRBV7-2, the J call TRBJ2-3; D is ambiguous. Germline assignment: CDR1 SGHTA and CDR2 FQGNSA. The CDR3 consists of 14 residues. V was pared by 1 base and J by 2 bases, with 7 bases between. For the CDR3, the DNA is TGTGCCAGCAGCTTAGAGCCGACCACAGATACGCAGTATTTT. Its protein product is CASSLEPTTDTQYF.

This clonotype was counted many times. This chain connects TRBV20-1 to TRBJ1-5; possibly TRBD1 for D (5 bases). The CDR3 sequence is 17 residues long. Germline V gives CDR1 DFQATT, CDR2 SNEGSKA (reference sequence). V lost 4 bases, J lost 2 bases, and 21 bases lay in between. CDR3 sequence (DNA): TGCAGTGCTAATACCGGGGGACGGTTCTGGGGCAATCAGCCCCAGCATTTT. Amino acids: CSANTGGRFWGNQPQHF.

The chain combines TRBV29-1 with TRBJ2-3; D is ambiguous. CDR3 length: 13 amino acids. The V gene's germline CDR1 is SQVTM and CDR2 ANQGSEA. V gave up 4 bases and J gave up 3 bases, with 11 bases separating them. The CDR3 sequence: CSVGLPSTDTQYF. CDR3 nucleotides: TGCAGCGTTGGTTTACCCAGTACAGATACGCAGTATTTT.

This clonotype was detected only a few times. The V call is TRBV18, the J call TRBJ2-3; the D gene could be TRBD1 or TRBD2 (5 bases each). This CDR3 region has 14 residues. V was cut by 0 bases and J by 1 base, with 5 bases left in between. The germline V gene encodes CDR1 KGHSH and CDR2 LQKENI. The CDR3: CASSPPGGTDTQYF. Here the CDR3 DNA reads TGTGCCAGCTCACCACCGGGGGGCACAGATACGCAGTATTTT.

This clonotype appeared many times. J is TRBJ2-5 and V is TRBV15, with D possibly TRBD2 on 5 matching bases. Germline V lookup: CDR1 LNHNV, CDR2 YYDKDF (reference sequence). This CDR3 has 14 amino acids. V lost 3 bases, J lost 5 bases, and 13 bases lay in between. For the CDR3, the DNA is TGTGCCACCAGCAGTCTACTAGGTTGGGAGACCCAGTACTTC. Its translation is CATSSLLGWETQYF. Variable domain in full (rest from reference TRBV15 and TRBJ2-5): DAMVIQNPRYQVTQFGKPVTLSCSQTLNHNVMYWYQQKSSQAPKLLFHYYDKDFNNEADTPDNFQSRRPNTSFCFLDIRSPGLGDTAMYLCATSSLLGWETQYFGPGTRLLVL.

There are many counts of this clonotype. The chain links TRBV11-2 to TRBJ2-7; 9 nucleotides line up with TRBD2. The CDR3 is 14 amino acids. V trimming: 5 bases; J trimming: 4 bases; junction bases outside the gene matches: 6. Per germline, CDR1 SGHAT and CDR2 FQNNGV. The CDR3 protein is CASSRTSALYEQYF. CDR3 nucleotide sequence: TGTGCCAGCAGCCGGACTAGCGCACTGTACGAGCAGTACTTC.

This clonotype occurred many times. The CDR3 sequence is CASRWTGGAERQYF. In DNA, the CDR3 is TGTGCCTCTCGATGGACAGGGGGCGCGGAACGGCAGTACTTC. This sequence joins TRBV30 and TRBJ2-7; 11 bases are a match to TRBD1. The CDR3 is made up of 14 amino acids. Germline V lookup: CDR1 GTSNPN, CDR2 SVGIG (reference sequence). V lost 7 bases, J lost 9 bases, and 14 bases stayed unmatched.